These 3 T cell receptor beta chains originate from one sample sequenced in a study of glioma-infiltrating T cells after dendritic cell vaccination. Regarding time point: after dendritic cell vaccination, including at tumor progression/relapse. The data were produced by immunoSEQ multiplex PCR, yet TCRdb's version contains in-frame clones alone and is incomplete. The table shows about 65,000 clones, with roughly 86% occurring only once. The sequencing here drew on blood, taken after dendritic cell vaccination. Receptors originate from a human donor with glioblastoma.

The chain recombines TRBV9 with TRBJ1-3; D not resolved. Per germline, CDR1 SGDLS and CDR2 YYNGEE. The CDR3 is 15 amino acids. With 3 bases removed from V and 1 base from J, the gap between germline ends came to 11 bases. CDR3: CASSAGSGSGNTIYF. The CDR3 nucleotides read TGTGCCAGCAGCGCCGGTTCGGGTTCTGGAAACACCATATATTTT.

The chain joins TRBV30 to TRBJ2-4, with D perhaps matching TRBD1 (6 bases). Germline CDR1 and CDR2: GTSNPN and SVGIG (reference sequence). The CDR3 length is 17 residues. Deletions cut 3 bases from V and 0 bases from J, with 18 bases between. CDR3 DNA: TGTGCCTGGAGGCTTCCAGGGGACGCCTTAGCCAAAAACATTCAGTACTTC. Its translation is CAWRLPGDALAKNIQYF.

The chain recombines TRBV9 with TRBJ2-5, with D tentatively TRBD2 (5 bases). The CDR3 has 15 residues. Germline V lookup: CDR1 SGDLS, CDR2 YYNGEE. V was trimmed by 4 bases and J by 2 bases, leaving 15 bases between them. The CDR3 bases are TGTGCCAGCAGCCCTAATTACGGGATTCAAGAGACCCAGTACTTC. Translating gives CASSPNYGIQETQYF.